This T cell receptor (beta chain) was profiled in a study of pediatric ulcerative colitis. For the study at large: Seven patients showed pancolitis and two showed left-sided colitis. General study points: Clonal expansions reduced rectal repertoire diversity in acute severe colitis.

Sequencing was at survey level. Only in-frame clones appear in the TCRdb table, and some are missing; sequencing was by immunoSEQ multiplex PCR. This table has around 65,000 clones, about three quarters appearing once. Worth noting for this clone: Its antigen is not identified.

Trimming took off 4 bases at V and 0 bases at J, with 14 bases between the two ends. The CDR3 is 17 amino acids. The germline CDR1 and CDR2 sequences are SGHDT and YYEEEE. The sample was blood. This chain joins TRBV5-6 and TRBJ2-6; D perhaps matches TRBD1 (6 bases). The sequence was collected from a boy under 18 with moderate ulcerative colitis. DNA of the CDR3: TGTGCCAGCAGCCTACAGGGAACAGCCTCTGGGGCCAACGTCCTGACTTTC. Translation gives CASSLQGTASGANVLTF.